One and the same sample provided the 7 T cell receptor beta chains below, sequenced in a study of control samples from healthy donors and cancer patients. Sequencing was performed with immunoSEQ multiplex PCR; in TCRdb, only in-frame clones are kept and a portion is missing. This table holds approximately 69,000 clones, approximately 89% found once. What was sequenced was PBMCs. Receptor source: a man aged 55 to 70 with colorectal cancer.

The chain recombines TRBV12-5 with TRBJ2-5, with D tentatively TRBD2 (5 bases). From germline, CDR1 is LGHNT and CDR2 FRNRAP. V lost 6 bases to trimming and J lost 0 bases, with 11 bases between them. This CDR3 is built from 14 residues. CDR3 sequence: CASGSRDYQETQYF. In DNA, the CDR3 is TGTGCTAGTGGCTCCCGGGATTACCAAGAGACCCAGTACTTC. Full variable domain (outside the CDR3, taken from reference TRBV12-5 and TRBJ2-5): DARVTQTPRHKVTEMGQEVTMRCQPILGHNTVFWYRQTMMQGLELLAYFRNRAPLDDSGMPKDRFSAEMPDATLATLKIQPSEPRDSAVYFCASGSRDYQETQYFGPGTRLLVL.

The chain joins TRBV15 to TRBJ1-2; TRBD1 might be the D (5 bases). Germline CDR1 LNHNV, CDR2 YYDKDF (reference sequence). The CDR3 extends over 15 amino acids. V lost 3 bases to trimming and J lost 4 bases, with 15 bases between them. The CDR3 spells CATSRTSGAGYGYTF. The CDR3 DNA reads TGTGCCACCAGCAGGACCTCCGGGGCGGGCTATGGCTACACCTTC.

This chain links TRBV7-9 with TRBJ2-7; TRBD1 aligns across 7 bases. The junction had 6 bases not matched to a gene; V was cut back by 4 bases and J by 0 bases. The CDR3 is 15 residues long. Germline V gene sequence: CDR1 SEHNR, CDR2 FQNEAQ (reference sequence). The CDR3: CASSSSGQASYEQYF. CDR3 nucleotide sequence: TGTGCCAGCAGCTCTTCTGGACAGGCCTCCTACGAGCAGTACTTC.

This CDR3 reads CASSPGRGRNTEAFF. Here the CDR3 DNA reads TGCGCCAGCAGCCCGGGGAGGGGGCGGAACACTGAAGCTTTCTTT. The gene calls are TRBV5-1 and TRBJ1-1, with 7 positions matching TRBD1. CDR1 is SGHRS, CDR2 YFSETQ, per germline. The J segment lost 1 base and the V segment lost 4 bases, leaving 7 bases of the junction unmatched. CDR3 length equals 15 residues.

V and J are TRBV5-1 and TRBJ2-3, with D perhaps matching TRBD2 (6 bases). Trimming stripped 0 bases from V and 0 bases from J, with 14 bases between. Germline V gene data show CDR1 as SGHRS and CDR2 as YFSETQ. The CDR3 is 17 amino acids. Written as DNA, the CDR3 is TGCGCCAGCAGCTTGGGGGCGGCGGGGCCTAGCACAGATACGCAGTATTTT. Amino acids: CASSLGAAGPSTDTQYF.

The V call is TRBV2, the J call TRBJ2-5; 7 nucleotides match TRBD2. The J segment lost 3 bases and the V segment lost 10 bases, leaving 14 bases of the junction unmatched. Germline lookup yields CDR1 SNHLY and CDR2 FYNNEI. This CDR3 comprises 15 residues. This CDR3 reads CATQDGRGGEETQYF. CDR3 in DNA: TGTGCCACCCAAGATGGTCGCGGGGGAGAAGAGACCCAGTACTTC.

V usage is TRBV7-9 and J usage is TRBJ2-7; the D call may be TRBD1 or TRBD2 (5 bases each). V lost 4 bases, J lost 5 bases, and 18 bases lay in between. From germline, CDR1 is SEHNR and CDR2 FQNEAQ (reference sequence). The CDR3 has 15 residues. CDR3 coding DNA: TGTGCCAGCAGCTACCCGGGGCAGGGTAACCACGAGCAGTACTTC. Encoded protein: CASSYPGQGNHEQYF.